What follows are 3 T cell receptor beta chains derived from one specimen sequenced in a study of T-cell reconstitution after alpha-beta-depleted transplantation in children. The authors prepared the TCRbeta library with unique molecular identifiers. TCRdb reprocessed the PCR reads with MiXCR, giving one entry per CDR3 protein. The sample yields about 980,000 distinct CDR3 sequences, less than 30% seen once. The specimen comprised PBMCs, mostly from graft donor cells, sampled 360 days after TCRalphabeta/CD19-depleted stem cell transplant. The receptors derive from a boy under three years old who had a stem cell transplant for SCID, so the T cells may come from the graft donor.

This clonotype was observed a few times. The chain uses TRBV6-2 or TRBV6-3 and TRBJ2-7, with 7 bases fitting TRBD1. Germline V gives CDR1 MNHEY, CDR2 SVGEGT. V shed 4 bases, J shed 7 bases, and the junction held 4 bases outside the gene matches. CDR3 size: 12 residues. The CDR3 spells CASSSSGGEQYF. CDR3 bases: TGTGCCAGCAGTTCATCAGGGGGAGAGCAGTACTTC.

This clonotype was detected only a few times. This chain connects TRBV11-2 to TRBJ2-1, with 11 bases fitting TRBD2. Germline V lookup: CDR1 SGHAT, CDR2 FQNNGV. Trimming cost V 7 bases and J 3 bases; bases outside gene matches: 5. The CDR3 runs 15 residues. In nucleotides, the CDR3 is TGTGCCAGCATTGCCGGGACTAGCGGCTACAATGAGCAGTTCTTC. Translation: CASIAGTSGYNEQFF.

This clonotype was seen a handful of times. This could be a read error, since a much larger clone is one nucleotide away. The chain has TRBV25-1 and TRBJ1-2; 8 bases are shared with TRBD1. Germline CDR1 is MGHDK and CDR2 is SYGVNS. The length of the CDR3 is 12 residues. V was pared by 5 bases and J by 6 bases, with 2 bases of the junction left unmatched. CDR3 sequence (DNA): TGTGCCAGCAGTAAGACAGGGGATGGCTACACCTTC. As protein: CASSKTGDGYTF.